Each of the 15 T cell receptor beta chains below was sequenced from the same sample in a study of a mutant IDH1 vaccine in newly diagnosed glioma. Time point indicated: week 35, safety follow-up. The vaccine gave 300 ug of a 20-mer mutant IDH1 peptide subcutaneously per dose. No antigen has been identified for these receptors. Clones were sequenced by immunoSEQ multiplex PCR, and TCRdb holds only the in-frame ones, with some missing. This sample has about 48,000 clones, with roughly 84% found just once. Sequenced here: PBMCs, sampled from a glioma patient whose treatment included an IDH1 peptide vaccine. These receptors were taken from a man between 40 and 49 years old with glioma.

This chain links TRBV11-3 with TRBJ2-7; D call uncertain. This CDR3 is 13 amino acids long. Trimming pared 2 bases from V and 1 base from J, leaving 6 bases between. The germline CDR1 and CDR2 sequences are SGHNT and YENEEA. CDR3 in amino acids: CASSLYESYEQYF. The CDR3 DNA reads TGTGCCAGCAGCTTATATGAGTCCTACGAGCAGTACTTC.

The chain has TRBV7-9 and TRBJ2-5, with 14 nucleotides matching TRBD2. Germline CDR1 SEHNR, CDR2 FQNEAQ (reference sequence). The CDR3 is 16 amino acids. With 5 bases clipped from V and 1 base from J, the junction kept 3 bases outside the gene matches. In nucleotides, the CDR3 is TGTGCCAGCAGCCGGACTAGCGGGGGGATCCAAGAGACCCAGTACTTC. Translating gives CASSRTSGGIQETQYF.

The chain couples TRBV4-1 to TRBJ1-2; D is ambiguous. The CDR3 covers 14 residues. CDR1 and CDR2 from the germline V gene are MGHRA and YSYEKL. V lost 3 bases and J lost 5, with 13 bases in between. Here the CDR3 reads CASSHEGRRYGYTF. In nucleotides, the CDR3 is TGCGCCAGCAGCCACGAAGGGAGAAGATATGGCTACACCTTC.

This rearrangement joins TRBV13 to TRBJ2-7; the match to TRBD1 covers 7 bases. CDR3 length: 15 amino acids. The germline V gene encodes CDR1 PRHDT and CDR2 FYEKMQ (reference sequence). Trimming at V came to 0 bases and at J to 2 bases, leaving 4 bases not matched to a gene. CDR3 in amino acids: CASSLGGQGAYEQYF. The DNA of the CDR3 is TGTGCCAGCAGCTTAGGCGGGCAGGGGGCCTACGAGCAGTACTTC.

The V gene is TRBV5-1, the J gene TRBJ2-7, with D unresolved. CDR1 is SGHRS, CDR2 YFSETQ, per germline. This CDR3 spans 15 amino acids. The germline V and J ends were trimmed by 0 bases and 6 bases, with 16 bases remaining between them. This CDR3 is CASSLAVAGTGEQYF. The CDR3 bases are TGCGCCAGCAGCTTGGCCGTGGCCGGAACTGGCGAGCAGTACTTC.

This sequence joins TRBV5-1 and TRBJ1-3; D remains ambiguous. Germline V gene sequence: CDR1 SGHRS, CDR2 YFSETQ. The germline V and J ends were trimmed by 0 bases and 0 bases, with 10 bases remaining between them. The CDR3 contains 16 residues. CDR3 region: CASSLVGSSSGNTIYF. CDR3 coding DNA: TGCGCCAGCAGCTTGGTCGGGAGCTCCTCTGGAAACACCATATATTTT.

The chain is built from TRBV6-4 and TRBJ2-5, with 12 bases lining up with TRBD1. J was trimmed by 3 bases and V by 3 bases; bases with no gene match: 2. The CDR3 has 15 amino acids. The V gene's germline CDR1 is MRHNA and CDR2 SNTAGT. CDR3 DNA: TGTGCCAGCAGTGAGGGGACAGGGGGCGAAGAGACCCAGTACTTC. Protein product: CASSEGTGGEETQYF.

In DNA form, the CDR3 reads TGCGCCAGCAGCACTACAGGGGGATCCTACGAGCAGTACTTC. Protein product: CASSTTGGSYEQYF. The chain links TRBV5-1 to TRBJ2-7, with 8 bases fitting TRBD1. The CDR3 sequence is 14 residues long. The germline gives CDR1 SGHRS, CDR2 YFSETQ. The junction had 4 bases not matched to a gene; V was cut back by 4 bases and J by 1 base.

V usage is TRBV2 and J usage is TRBJ1-5, with TRBD1 as a possible D gene (6 bases). Trimming stripped 6 bases from V and 6 bases from J, with 15 bases between. CDR1 is SNHLY and CDR2 is FYNNEI in the germline V gene. The CDR3 length is 14 residues. CDR3 amino acids: CASSYGGAVQPQHF. CDR3 coding DNA: TGTGCCAGCAGCTATGGGGGGGCGGTTCAGCCCCAGCATTTT.

As DNA, the CDR3 is TGTGCCAGCCGGGACAGCGCTGGAAACACCATATATTTT. This encodes CASRDSAGNTIYF. The chain is built from TRBV2 and TRBJ1-3, with 7 bases aligning to TRBD1. Per germline, CDR1 SNHLY and CDR2 FYNNEI. With 8 bases clipped from V and 2 bases from J, the junction kept 3 bases outside the gene matches. The CDR3 loop spans 13 amino acids.

This clone came up a few times. The genes are TRBV11-2 and TRBJ2-7; 10 bases line up with TRBD1. Germline-derived CDR1 and CDR2 are SGHAT and FQNNGV. The CDR3 consists of 14 residues. V shed 5 bases and J 4 bases; nucleotides not matched to a gene: 5. CDR3 nucleotide sequence: TGTGCCAGCAGCGACCGGGACAGGGGATACGAGCAGTACTTC. Its protein product is CASSDRDRGYEQYF.

The rearrangement uses TRBV5-1 and TRBJ2-3; 9 positions match TRBD2. After removal of 0 bases from V and 4 bases from J, the junction contained 15 bases not matched to a gene. The CDR3 extends over 19 amino acids. CDR1 is SGHRS and CDR2 is YFSETQ in the germline V gene. The CDR3 is CASSLGGTSLRWGPDTQYF. CDR3 DNA sequence: TGCGCCAGCAGCTTGGGTGGGACTAGCCTCCGGTGGGGCCCAGATACGCAGTATTTT.

The chain employs TRBV5-8 and TRBJ1-1; D is unresolved. This CDR3 spans 10 amino acids. Germline CDR1 reads SGHTS; CDR2 reads YDEGEE. Trimming cost V 1 base and J 11 bases, with 6 bases left between them. For the CDR3, the DNA is TGTGCCAGCAGCTTGTATCGCGCTTTCTTT. This codes for CASSLYRAFF.

The V gene is TRBV4-2, the J gene TRBJ1-5, with D possibly being TRBD1 (6 bases). The CDR3 totals 16 residues. V was shortened by 0 bases and J by 6 bases, with 15 bases between the two germline ends. In germline, CDR1 is LGHNA, CDR2 YNFKEQ. CDR3 nucleotides: TGTGCCAGCAGCCAAGATCTGAGGGGGGAGGGTCAGCCCCAGCATTTT. This translates into CASSQDLRGEGQPQHF.

This rearrangement joins TRBV6-5 to TRBJ1-2, with a weak D call TRBD1 (5 bases). The CDR3 length is 13 residues. Germline loops: CDR1 MNHEY, CDR2 SVGAGI. V shed 0 bases and J shed 8 bases, with 10 bases lying between them. The CDR3 coding sequence is TGTGCCAGCAGTTACTCTCCAGGGAGCGGCTACACCTTC. Encoded protein: CASSYSPGSGYTF.